This T cell receptor beta chain came from a study of T cell responses to AZD1222 COVID-19 vaccine. Produced via immunoSEQ multiplex PCR; TCRdb's table is partial and in-frame only. This sample has about 150,000 clones, with about nine tenths found just once. Overall study results and limits: Donors skewed white British and female; clonal diversity was possibly underestimated. Baseline seropositivity occurred in only a handful of AZD1222 recipients.

As to this clone: Its specificity is not known.

Sample: peripheral blood, taken 28 days after the second AZD1222 dose. The receptor was derived from an adult who received the AZD1222 COVID-19 vaccine.

In nucleotides, the CDR3 is TGTGCCAGCAGACAAATACAACAGGGTACTGCTTACACCTTC. Its translation is CASRQIQQGTAYTF. This chain uses TRBV6-6 with TRBJ1-2; D is perhaps TRBD1 (6 bases). Germline V gene data show CDR1 as MNHNY and CDR2 as SVGAGI (reference sequence). V was clipped by 6 bases and J by 11 bases, with 22 bases between them. The length of the CDR3 is 14 residues.